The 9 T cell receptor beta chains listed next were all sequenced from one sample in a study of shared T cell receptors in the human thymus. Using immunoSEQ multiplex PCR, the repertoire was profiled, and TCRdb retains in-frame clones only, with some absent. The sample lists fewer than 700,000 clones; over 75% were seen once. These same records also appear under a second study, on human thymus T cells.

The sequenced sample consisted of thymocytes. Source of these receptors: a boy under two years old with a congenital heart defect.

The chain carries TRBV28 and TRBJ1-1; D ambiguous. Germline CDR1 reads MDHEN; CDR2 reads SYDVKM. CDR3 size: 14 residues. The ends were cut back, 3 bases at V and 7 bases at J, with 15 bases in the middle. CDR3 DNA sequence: TGTGCCAGCAGTTTTCAACCAGCGGGGATTGAAGCTTTCTTT. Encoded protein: CASSFQPAGIEAFF.

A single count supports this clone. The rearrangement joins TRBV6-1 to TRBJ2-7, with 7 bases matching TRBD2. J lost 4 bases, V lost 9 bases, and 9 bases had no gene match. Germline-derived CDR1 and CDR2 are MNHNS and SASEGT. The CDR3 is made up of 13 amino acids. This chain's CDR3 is CARGSAGVYEQYF. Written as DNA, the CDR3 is TGTGCCAGGGGGTCGGCGGGAGTGTACGAGCAGTACTTC.

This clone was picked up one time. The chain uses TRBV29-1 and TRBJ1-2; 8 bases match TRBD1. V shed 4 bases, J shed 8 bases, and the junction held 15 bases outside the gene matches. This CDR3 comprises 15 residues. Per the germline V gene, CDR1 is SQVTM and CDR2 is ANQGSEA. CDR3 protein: CSVVFGDRRGCGYTF. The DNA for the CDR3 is TGCAGCGTTGTTTTTGGGGACAGGAGGGGATGCGGCTACACCTTC.

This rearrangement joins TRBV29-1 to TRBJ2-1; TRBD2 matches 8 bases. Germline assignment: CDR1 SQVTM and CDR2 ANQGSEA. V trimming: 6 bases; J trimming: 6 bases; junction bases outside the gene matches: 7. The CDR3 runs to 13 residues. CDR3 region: CSVERERINEQFF. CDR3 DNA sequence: TGCAGCGTCGAGCGGGAGAGAATCAATGAGCAGTTCTTC.

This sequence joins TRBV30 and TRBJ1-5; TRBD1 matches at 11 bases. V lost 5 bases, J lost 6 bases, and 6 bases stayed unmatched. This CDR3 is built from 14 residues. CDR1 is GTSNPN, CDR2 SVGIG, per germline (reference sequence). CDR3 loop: CAWSGTGGFQPQHF. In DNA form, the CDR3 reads TGTGCCTGGTCCGGGACAGGGGGTTTTCAGCCCCAGCATTTT.

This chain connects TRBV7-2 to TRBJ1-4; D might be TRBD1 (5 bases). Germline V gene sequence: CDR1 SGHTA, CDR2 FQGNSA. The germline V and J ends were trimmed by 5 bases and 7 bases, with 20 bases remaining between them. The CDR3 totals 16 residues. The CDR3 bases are TGTGCCAGCAGCCCGCTTTATCAGGGTAGGGGTGAAAAACTGTTTTTT. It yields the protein CASSPLYQGRGEKLFF. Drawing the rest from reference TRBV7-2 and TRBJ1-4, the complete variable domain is GAGVSQSPSNKVTEKGKDVELRCDPISGHTALYWYRQSLGQGLEFLIYFQGNSAPDKSGLPSDRFSAERTGGSVSTLTIQRTQQEDSAVYLCASSPLYQGRGEKLFFGSGTQLSVL.

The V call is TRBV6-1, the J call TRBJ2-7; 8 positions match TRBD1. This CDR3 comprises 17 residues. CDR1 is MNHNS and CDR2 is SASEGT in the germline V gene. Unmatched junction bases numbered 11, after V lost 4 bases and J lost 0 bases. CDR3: CASSGDWTGRSSYEQYF. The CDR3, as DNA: TGTGCCAGCAGTGGGGATTGGACAGGGCGCAGCTCCTACGAGCAGTACTTC.

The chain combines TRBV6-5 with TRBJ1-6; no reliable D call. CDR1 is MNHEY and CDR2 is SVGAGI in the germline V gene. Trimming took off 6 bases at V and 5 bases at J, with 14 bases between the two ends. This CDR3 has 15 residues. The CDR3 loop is CASSHQPGHNSPLHF. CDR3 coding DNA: TGTGCCAGCAGCCACCAACCAGGCCATAATTCACCCCTCCACTTT.

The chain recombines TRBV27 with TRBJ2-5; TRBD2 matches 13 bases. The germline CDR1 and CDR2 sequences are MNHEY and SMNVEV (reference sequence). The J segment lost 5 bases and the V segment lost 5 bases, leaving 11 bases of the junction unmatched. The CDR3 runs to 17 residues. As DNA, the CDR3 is TGTGCCAGCAGTGCCGGACTAGCGGGAGCCATTATTGAGACCCAGTACTTC. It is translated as CASSAGLAGAIIETQYF.